The 2 T cell receptor beta chains below were found in one sample sequenced in a study of response to subunit inactivated influenza vaccine. TCRdb re-derived calls from the RT-PCR reads in MiXCR, one entry per CDR3 protein. The sample has some 150,000 distinct CDR3 sequences; approximately 12% are singletons. These records were also assigned to another study, of T cells expressing NK-cell markers. Turning to that study: Beta-chain TCR cDNA was generated via 5'RACE template switching with UMIs.

The input for sequencing was CD8+ T cells sorted from PBMCs, taken 11 to 12 days after vaccination. These receptor sequences come from a man aged 50 to 59 who received an inactivated influenza vaccine.

This clonotype was counted at least ten times. The chain uses TRBV9 and TRBJ2-7; weak D call: TRBD1 (6 bases). This CDR3 is built from 14 residues. Germline V lookup: CDR1 SGDLS, CDR2 YYNGEE. Between the trimmed V and J ends, which lost 0 bases and 4 bases, there was a span of 11 bases. CDR3 coding DNA: TGTGCCAGCAGCGTAGGGGACAAAGATTACGAGCAGTACTTC. Its translation is CASSVGDKDYEQYF.

This clonotype has only a few counts. The chain recombines TRBV4-1 with TRBJ1-6, with D unresolved. The germline V gene has CDR1 MGHRA and CDR2 YSYEKL. This CDR3 is 14 amino acids long. V lost 5 bases and J lost 7, with 12 bases in between. The CDR3 coding sequence is TGCGCCAGCAGCTGGGAGGGCCGGAATTCACCCCTCCACTTT. It translates to CASSWEGRNSPLHF.